This section outlines one T cell receptor (beta chain) sequence together with its context. The record originates from a study of identical twins. Each CDR3 protein gets one entry after TCRdb re-called the 5' RACE reads with MiXCR. This sample has about 730,000 distinct CDR3 sequences; approximately 21% occur once, and the top ten carry 4% to 4.5%. Per the germline V gene, CDR1 is DFQATT and CDR2 is SNEGSKA (reference sequence). The CDR3 is made up of 16 amino acids. Trimming stripped 0 bases from V and 0 bases from J, with 13 bases between. The data also belong to a second study, concerning T cells expressing NK-cell markers.

The sequencing sample was made of PBMCs. This chain uses TRBV20-1 with TRBJ2-3; TRBD2 is a possible D gene (5 bases). This clonotype was sampled from a woman aged 18-35 years in good health. CDR3 in DNA: TGCAGTGCTAGAGATACGGAGGAGATTAGCACAGATACGCAGTATTTT. Its protein product is CSARDTEEISTDTQYF.